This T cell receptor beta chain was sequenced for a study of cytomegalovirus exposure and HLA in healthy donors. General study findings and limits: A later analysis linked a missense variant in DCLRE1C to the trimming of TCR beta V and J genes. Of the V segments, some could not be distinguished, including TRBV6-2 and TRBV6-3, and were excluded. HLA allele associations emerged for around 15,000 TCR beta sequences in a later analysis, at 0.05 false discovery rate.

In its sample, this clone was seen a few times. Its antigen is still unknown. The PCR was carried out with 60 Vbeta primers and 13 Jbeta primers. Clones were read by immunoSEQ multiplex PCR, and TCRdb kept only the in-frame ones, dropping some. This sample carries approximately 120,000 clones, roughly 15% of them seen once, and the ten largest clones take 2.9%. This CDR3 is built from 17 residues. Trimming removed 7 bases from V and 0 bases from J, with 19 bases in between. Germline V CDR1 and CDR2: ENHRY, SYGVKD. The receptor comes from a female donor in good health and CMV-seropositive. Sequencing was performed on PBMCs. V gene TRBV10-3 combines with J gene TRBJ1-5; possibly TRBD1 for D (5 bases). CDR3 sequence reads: CAITRTQSGDSNQPQHF. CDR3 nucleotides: TGTGCCATCACGCGAACCCAATCGGGGGATAGCAATCAGCCCCAGCATTTT.